This T cell receptor (beta chain) derives from a study of quantifying T cell responses using KT2 cells. Study overall: TCR alpha and beta constant-region primers primed reverse transcription of RNA. The second PCR was a qPCR stopped at a predetermined fluorescence threshold.

CDR1 is MNHEY, CDR2 SVGEGT, per germline. The V end lost 0 bases, the J end lost 2 bases, and 14 bases lay between the germline ends. The CDR3 totals 17 residues. Each cDNA got a UMI-containing oligo ligated at its 3' end. An equimolar mix of RC1.1 and RC1.2 primed the beta chain across TRBC1 and TRBC2. TCR alpha and beta chains were handled separately starting at the second PCR. Using its own MiXCR run on the UMI-ligation and nested PCR reads, TCRdb lists one record per CDR3 protein. The data show approximately 41,000 distinct CDR3 sequences, over 15% seen once. In regard to this clonotype: A much larger clone lies one base from this, so it may be a read error.

Sequences were obtained from PBMCs spiked with cells of the T cell clone KT2. The sequence came from a human donor. This rearrangement joins TRBV6-2 or TRBV6-3 to TRBJ2-4; tentatively, D is TRBD1 or TRBD2 (5 bases each). The CDR3 coding sequence is TGTGCCAGCAGTTACTCAAGCTCCCCGGGGCCCAAAAACATTCAGTACTTC. Protein sequence: CASSYSSSPGPKNIQYF.